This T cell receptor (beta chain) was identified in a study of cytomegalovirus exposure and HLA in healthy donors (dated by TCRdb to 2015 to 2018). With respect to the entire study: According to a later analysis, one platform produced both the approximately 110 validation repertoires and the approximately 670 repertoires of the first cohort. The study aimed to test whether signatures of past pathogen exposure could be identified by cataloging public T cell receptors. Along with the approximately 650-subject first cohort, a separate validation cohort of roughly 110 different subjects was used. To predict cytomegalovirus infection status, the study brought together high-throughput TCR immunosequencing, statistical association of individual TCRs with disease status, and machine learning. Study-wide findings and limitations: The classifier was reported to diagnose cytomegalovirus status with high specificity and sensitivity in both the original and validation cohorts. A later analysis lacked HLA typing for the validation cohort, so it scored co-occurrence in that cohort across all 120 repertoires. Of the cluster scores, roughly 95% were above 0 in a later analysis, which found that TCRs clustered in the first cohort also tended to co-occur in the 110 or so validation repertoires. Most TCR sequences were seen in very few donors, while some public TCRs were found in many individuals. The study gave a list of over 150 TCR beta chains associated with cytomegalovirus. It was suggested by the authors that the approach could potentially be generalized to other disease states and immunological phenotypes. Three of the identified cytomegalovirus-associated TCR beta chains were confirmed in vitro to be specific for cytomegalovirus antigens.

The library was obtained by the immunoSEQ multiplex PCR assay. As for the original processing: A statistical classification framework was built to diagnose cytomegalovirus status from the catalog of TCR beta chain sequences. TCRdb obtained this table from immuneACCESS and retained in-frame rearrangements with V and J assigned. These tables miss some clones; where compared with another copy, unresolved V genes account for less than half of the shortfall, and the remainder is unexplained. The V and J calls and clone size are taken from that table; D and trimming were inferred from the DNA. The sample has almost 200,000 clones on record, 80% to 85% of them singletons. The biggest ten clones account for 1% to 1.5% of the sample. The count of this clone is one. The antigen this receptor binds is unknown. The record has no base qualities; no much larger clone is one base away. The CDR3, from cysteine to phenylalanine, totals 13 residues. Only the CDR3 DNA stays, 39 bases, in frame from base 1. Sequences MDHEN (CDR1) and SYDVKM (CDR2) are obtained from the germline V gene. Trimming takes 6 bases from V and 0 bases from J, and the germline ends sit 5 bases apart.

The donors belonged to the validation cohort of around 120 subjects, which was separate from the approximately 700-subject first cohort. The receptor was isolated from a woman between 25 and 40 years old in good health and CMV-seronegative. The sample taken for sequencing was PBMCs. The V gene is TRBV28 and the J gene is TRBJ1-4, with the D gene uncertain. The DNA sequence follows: TGTGCCAGCAGAGCGGCAACTAATGAAAAACTGTTTTTT. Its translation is CASRAATNEKLFF.